Here is one T cell receptor beta chain with its context. The antigen is undetermined. Through a sample-barcoded 5' primer and a J-beta primer mix, a second PCR was run for roughly 6 to 11 cycles. One entry per CDR3 protein, called by TCRdb with MiXCR from the 5' RACE reads. The sample lists 890,000 or so distinct CDR3 sequences, 62% occurring once. V lost 4 bases to trimming and J lost 2 bases, with 13 bases between them. The CDR3 sequence is 15 residues long. This specimen belongs to a study of blood T cells in healthy people across ages. General study results and limits: More naive CD4+ cells and higher diversity marked long-lived donors relative to aged donors. Estimates of total diversity, which came from one million sequenced T cells, were considered to be underestimates. Unsorted PBMC material precluded a definitive naive versus antigen-experienced comparison. Across samples, TCR beta diversity tracked strongly with naive T cell percentage.

The genes are TRBV12-3 or TRBV12-4 and TRBJ2-3, with a possible D match to TRBD2 (6 bases). This receptor was obtained from a man under 40 in good health. Source material: blood. The CDR3 nucleotides read TGTGCCAGCAGTTACGCGAGCGGGTACACAGATACGCAGTATTTT. It encodes CASSYASGYTDTQYF.